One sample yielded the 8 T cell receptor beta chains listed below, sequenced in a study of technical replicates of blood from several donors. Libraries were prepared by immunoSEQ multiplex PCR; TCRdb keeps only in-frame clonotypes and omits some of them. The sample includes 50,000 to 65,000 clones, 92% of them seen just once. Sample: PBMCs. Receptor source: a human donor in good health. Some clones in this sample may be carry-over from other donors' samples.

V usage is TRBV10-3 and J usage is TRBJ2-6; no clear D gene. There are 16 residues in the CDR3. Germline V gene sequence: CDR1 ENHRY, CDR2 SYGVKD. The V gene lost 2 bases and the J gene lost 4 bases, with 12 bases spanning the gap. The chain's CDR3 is CAISEPQFAGANVLTF. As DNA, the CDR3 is TGTGCCATCAGTGAGCCACAGTTCGCCGGGGCCAACGTCCTGACTTTC.

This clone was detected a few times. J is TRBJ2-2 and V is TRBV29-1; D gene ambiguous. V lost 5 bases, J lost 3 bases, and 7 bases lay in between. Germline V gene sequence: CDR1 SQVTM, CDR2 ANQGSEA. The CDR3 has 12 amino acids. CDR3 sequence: CSVKSDTGELFF. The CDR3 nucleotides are TGCAGCGTTAAGTCAGACACCGGGGAGCTGTTTTTT.

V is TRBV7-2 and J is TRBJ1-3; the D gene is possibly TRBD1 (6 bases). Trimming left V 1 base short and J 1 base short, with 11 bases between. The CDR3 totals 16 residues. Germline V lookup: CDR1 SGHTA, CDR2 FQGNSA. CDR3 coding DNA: TGTGCCAGCAGCTTAGGAAGGGGGGGATCTGGAAACACCATATATTTT. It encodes CASSLGRGGSGNTIYF.

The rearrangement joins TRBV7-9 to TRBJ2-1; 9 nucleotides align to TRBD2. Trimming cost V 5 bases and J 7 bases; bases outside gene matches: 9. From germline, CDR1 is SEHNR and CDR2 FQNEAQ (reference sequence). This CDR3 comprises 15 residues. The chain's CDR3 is CASSPHGREGNEQFF. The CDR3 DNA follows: TGTGCCAGCAGCCCCCATGGGCGGGAGGGTAATGAGCAGTTCTTC.

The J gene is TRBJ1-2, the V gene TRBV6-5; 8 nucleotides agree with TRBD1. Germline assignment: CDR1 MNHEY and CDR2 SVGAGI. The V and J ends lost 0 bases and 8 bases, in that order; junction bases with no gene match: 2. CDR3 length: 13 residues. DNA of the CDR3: TGTGCCAGCAGTTACTCGACAGGGGTGGGCTACACCTTC. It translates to CASSYSTGVGYTF.

CDR3 nucleotides: TGTGCCAGCAGCTTAGCAGGGGACTACTACGAGCAGTACTTC. It specifies CASSLAGDYYEQYF. This sequence joins TRBV7-6 and TRBJ2-7, with TRBD2 matching over 7 bases. Unmatched junction bases numbered 2, after V lost 0 bases and J lost 3 bases. Germline-derived CDR1 and CDR2 are SGHVS and FNYEAQ. The CDR3 runs 14 residues.

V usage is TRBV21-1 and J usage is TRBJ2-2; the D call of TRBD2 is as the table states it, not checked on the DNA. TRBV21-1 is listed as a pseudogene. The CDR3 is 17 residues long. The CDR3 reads CASSNQASGGNTGELFF. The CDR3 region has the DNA TGTGCCAGCAGCAATCAGGCTAGCGGAGGTAACACCGGGGAGCTGTTTTTT.

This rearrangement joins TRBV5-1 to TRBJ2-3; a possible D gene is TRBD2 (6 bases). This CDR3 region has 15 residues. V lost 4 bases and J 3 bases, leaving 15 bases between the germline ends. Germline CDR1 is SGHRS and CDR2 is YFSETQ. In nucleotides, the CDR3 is TGCGCCAGCAGCACGGAGGGGATGTTGACAGATACGCAGTATTTT. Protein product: CASSTEGMLTDTQYF.